The 15 T cell receptor beta chains in this list originate from one sample, sequenced in a study of beta chain features in type 1 diabetes. The entirety of the isolated RNA underwent reverse transcription, so expressed TCRB transcripts were sequenced. Assay: immunoSEQ multiplex PCR; the TCRdb copy retains only in-frame clones and omits some. The table records about 240,000 clones, 25% to 30% of them present only once. The specimen was central memory CD4+ T cells from blood. Source of these receptors: a man aged 25 to 40 in good health.

This clone has just a few counts. The rearrangement uses TRBV27 and TRBJ1-2; D may be TRBD1 (6 bases). V shed 8 bases and J shed 4 bases, with 14 bases lying between them. The CDR3 is made up of 13 amino acids. Germline lookup yields CDR1 MNHEY and CDR2 SMNVEV (reference sequence). CDR3 protein: CASGTGQLYGYTF. CDR3 DNA sequence: TGTGCCAGCGGGACCGGACAGCTCTATGGCTACACCTTC.

This clone was picked up many times. This chain connects TRBV6-6 to TRBJ2-1, with TRBD2 matching 13 bases. V was pared by 10 bases and J by 9 bases, with 9 bases of the junction left unmatched. CDR1 is MNHNY, CDR2 SVGAGI, per germline (reference sequence). The CDR3 has 14 amino acids. This CDR3 reads CATAGTSGNSEQFF. The CDR3 coding sequence is TGTGCCACTGCCGGGACTAGCGGGAACAGTGAGCAGTTCTTC.

This clone was observed a handful of times. The V and J genes are TRBV7-2 and TRBJ2-1; 8 bases are a match to TRBD2. V shed 4 bases and J 7 bases; nucleotides not matched to a gene: 9. The germline gives CDR1 SGHTA, CDR2 FQGNSA. This CDR3 spans 15 amino acids. DNA of the CDR3: TGTGCCAGCAGCTCCGAACGGACTAGCTCGAATGAGCAGTTCTTC. Encoded protein: CASSSERTSSNEQFF.

This clone was recorded at least ten times. This chain connects TRBV18 to TRBJ2-5, with a possible D match to TRBD1 (5 bases). Germline V gene lookup returns CDR1 KGHSH and CDR2 LQKENI. This CDR3 has 13 amino acids. The V and J ends lost 3 bases and 5 bases respectively, with 10 bases between them. CDR3 nucleotide sequence: TGTGCCAGCTCACCGCTAAAGGGGGAGACCCAGTACTTC. As protein: CASSPLKGETQYF.

In its sample, this clone was seen a few times. V and J are TRBV5-1 and TRBJ2-1, with D unclear. The V and J ends lost 0 bases and 7 bases respectively, with 8 bases between them. Germline-derived CDR1 and CDR2 are SGHRS and YFSETQ. The length of the CDR3 is 13 residues. CDR3 amino acids: CASSLANGNEQFF. For the CDR3, the DNA is TGCGCCAGCAGCTTGGCGAATGGGAATGAGCAGTTCTTC.

The chain carries TRBV6-6 and TRBJ2-1; a weak D match, TRBD1 (5 bases). Germline V gene lookup returns CDR1 MNHNY and CDR2 SVGAGI (reference sequence). The CDR3 loop spans 13 amino acids. The V end lost 5 bases, the J end lost 3 bases, and 8 bases lay between the germline ends. The CDR3 DNA is TGTGCCAGCAGTATAGGGGTCTACAATGAGCAGTTCTTC. Protein product: CASSIGVYNEQFF.

This rearrangement joins TRBV27 to TRBJ1-2; D not certain. CDR3 length: 14 amino acids. Germline CDR1 and CDR2: MNHEY and SMNVEV (reference sequence). The V end was cut by 5 bases, the J end by 4 bases, with 14 bases between. In DNA, the CDR3 is TGTGCCAGCAGTCCATTGCCGGCAGCCTATGGCTACACCTTC. Its translation is CASSPLPAAYGYTF.

This clone occurred a few times. The V call is TRBV5-4, the J call TRBJ1-4, with a possible D match to TRBD1 (6 bases). Germline-derived CDR1 and CDR2 are SGHNT and YYREEE (reference sequence). CDR3 length equals 15 residues. V was shortened by 1 base and J by 4 bases, with 11 bases between the two germline ends. The CDR3 DNA is TGTGCCAGCAGCTTGAAGGGGGAGGTTAATGAAAAACTGTTTTTT. Protein: CASSLKGEVNEKLFF.

The chain carries TRBV28 and TRBJ2-5; D is perhaps TRBD1 (6 bases). Trimming pared 7 bases from V and 11 bases from J, leaving 17 bases between. Germline CDR1 reads MDHEN; CDR2 reads SYDVKM. The CDR3 has 12 amino acids. CDR3 sequence reads: CASTGTTSSQYF. The CDR3 coding sequence is TGTGCCAGCACCGGGACAACGAGTTCTCAGTACTTC.

This clone was seen more than once but under ten times. This sequence joins TRBV7-2 and TRBJ2-2; D might be TRBD1 (6 bases). Between the trimmed V and J ends, which lost 5 bases and 2 bases, there was a span of 12 bases. This CDR3 region has 15 residues. Germline V CDR1 and CDR2: SGHTA, FQGNSA. The CDR3: CASSPKGVNTGELFF. The CDR3 bases are TGTGCCAGCAGCCCCAAGGGGGTAAACACCGGGGAGCTGTTTTTT.

The table lists this clone with a few counts. The chain employs TRBV19 and TRBJ1-4; 12 nucleotides agree with TRBD1. V lost 5 bases, J lost 5 bases, and 15 bases stayed unmatched. The length of the CDR3 is 19 residues. Germline V gene data show CDR1 as LNHDA and CDR2 as SQIVND (reference sequence). The CDR3 loop is CASSAYSGTGGEGNEKLFF. Here the CDR3 DNA reads TGTGCCAGTAGTGCCTACTCCGGGACAGGGGGCGAGGGAAATGAAAAACTGTTTTTT.

This clone has at least ten counts. This chain joins TRBV5-6 and TRBJ2-7; D may match TRBD1 or TRBD2 (5 bases each). The germline gives CDR1 SGHDT, CDR2 YYEEEE. V lost 4 bases, J lost 9 bases, and 14 bases lay in between. CDR3 length equals 12 residues. The CDR3 DNA sequence: TGTGCCAGCAGCGGGGGACGAGTGTCGCAGTACTTC. Encoded protein: CASSGGRVSQYF.

V is TRBV10-3 and J is TRBJ1-4; 7 nucleotides line up with TRBD1. This CDR3 is 15 amino acids long. Germline V CDR1 and CDR2: ENHRY, SYGVKD. Unmatched junction bases numbered 0, after V lost 0 bases and J lost 2 bases. CDR3 in amino acids: CAISESTGTNEKLFF. In DNA form, the CDR3 reads TGTGCCATCAGTGAGTCGACAGGGACTAATGAAAAACTGTTTTTT.

This clone was counted only a few times. This CDR3 reads CASSQGVDEQYF. In DNA form, the CDR3 reads TGTGCCAGCTCACAAGGGGTGGACGAGCAGTACTTC. V gene TRBV18 combines with J gene TRBJ2-7, with D perhaps matching TRBD1 (5 bases). V was shortened by 4 bases and J by 5 bases, with 9 bases between the two germline ends. There are 12 residues in the CDR3. Germline V gene data show CDR1 as KGHSH and CDR2 as LQKENI.

This clone was recorded at least ten times. The gene calls are TRBV7-2 and TRBJ2-3, with a tentative D call TRBD2 (6 bases). CDR1 is SGHTA and CDR2 is FQGNSA in the germline V gene. The CDR3 consists of 20 residues. Trimming cost V 0 bases and J 0 bases, with 22 bases left between them. The CDR3 DNA reads TGTGCCAGCAGCTTAGCGCTGAGACTAGGACCCTGGAGGAGCACAGATACGCAGTATTTT. Protein: CASSLALRLGPWRSTDTQYF.